The TCR beta chain described here comes from a study of T-cell reconstitution after alpha-beta-depleted transplantation in children. A TCRbeta library incorporating unique molecular identifiers was prepared. TCRdb called the PCR reads again in MiXCR, with one record for every CDR3 protein. The data show a few hundred thousand distinct CDR3 sequences, 10% to 15% seen once. This clonotype has more than one count but fewer than ten. This CDR3 has 16 amino acids. Trimming cost V 3 bases and J 0 bases, with 9 bases left between them. The germline CDR1 and CDR2 sequences are KGHSH and LQKENI. This rearrangement joins TRBV18 to TRBJ2-6; TRBD2 is a possible D gene (6 bases). This sequence originates from a human donor who donated a stem cell graft to a child with Fanconi anemia. Sequencing was performed on PBMCs, taken from the stem cell graft. The CDR3 DNA is TGTGCCAGCTCACCCTTCGGGGGCTCTGGGGCCAACGTCCTGACTTTC. Encoded protein: CASSPFGGSGANVLTF.